This T cell receptor beta chain was profiled in a study of graft-versus-host responses after intestinal transplantation. On the study more broadly: Multivisceral, liver-intestinal, or isolated intestinal transplants were performed in recipients. Induction with anti-thymocyte globulin, then tacrolimus and steroids for roughly three years, was given to all recipients.

Produced via immunoSEQ multiplex PCR; TCRdb's table is partial and in-frame only. The sample includes about 85,000 clones, roughly 80% of them seen just once. The CDR3 sequence is 14 residues long. Germline lookup yields CDR1 MGHRA and CDR2 YSYEKL. V dropped 0 bases and J dropped 8 bases, with 10 bases sitting between them. Study-level points and caveats: Investigators detected GvH clones in recipient marrow, with some emerging earlier in ileum or blood. Patients with graft-donor T cell macrochimerism had high graft-versus-host to host-versus-graft clonal ratios in allografts.

This clone was seen more than once but under ten times. The antigen remains undetermined. This receptor was obtained from a human donor who received an intestinal transplant. This sequence joins TRBV4-1 and TRBJ1-4; D remains unclear. Sequenced here: unstimulated CD4+ T cells sorted from spleen or lymph node cells, sampled before intestinal transplant. CDR3 in amino acids: CASSQEGVREKLFF. The CDR3 DNA follows: TGCGCCAGCAGCCAAGAGGGCGTACGGGAAAAACTGTTTTTT.